The 21 T cell receptor beta chains below were found in one sample sequenced in a study of T-cell reconstitution after alpha-beta-depleted transplantation in children. During its preparation, the TCRbeta library received unique molecular identifiers. TCRdb re-called the PCR reads through MiXCR, storing one row per CDR3 protein. The sample contains hundreds of thousands of distinct CDR3 sequences, roughly a tenth of which appear only once. The material sequenced was PBMCs, taken before TCRalphabeta/CD19-depleted stem cell transplant. All receptors come from a child younger than 10 with inherited bone marrow failure, due to receive a stem cell transplant.

The rearrangement uses TRBV20-1 and TRBJ2-7; tentative D call: TRBD2 (5 bases). The germline V gene encodes CDR1 DFQATT and CDR2 SNEGSKA (reference sequence). This CDR3 is 13 amino acids long. Trimming pared 6 bases from V and 1 base from J, leaving 13 bases between. The CDR3 reads CSAAGGPSYEQYF. The CDR3 coding sequence is TGCAGTGCGGCGGGCGGCCCGTCCTACGAGCAGTACTTC.

At least ten counts were recorded for this clonotype. The CDR3 DNA sequence: TGTGCCAGCAGCAAAGTTGGGGGACTAGCGCCCTCCTACGAGCAGTACTTC. It is translated as CASSKVGGLAPSYEQYF. The chain has TRBV21-1 and TRBJ2-7; the table names TRBD2, a call not compared with the DNA. TRBV21-1 is classified as a pseudogene. The CDR3 has 17 residues.

This clonotype has more than one count but fewer than ten. This sequence joins TRBV10-3 and TRBJ1-2; TRBD1 aligns across 8 bases. V lost 10 bases and J lost 0; bases outside the gene matches: 13. The germline CDR1 and CDR2 sequences are ENHRY and SYGVKD. The CDR3 runs 16 residues. The CDR3 DNA reads as TGTGCCACCACACCGGGACAGGTTATACCTAACTATGGCTACACCTTC. Protein: CATTPGQVIPNYGYTF.

This clonotype was found many times. The V and J genes are TRBV4-3 and TRBJ2-3; 12 positions agree with TRBD2. The length of the CDR3 is 16 residues. V gave up 0 bases and J gave up 6 bases; unmatched junction bases: 4. The germline V gene has CDR1 LGHNA and CDR2 YSLEER. CDR3: CASSQDWLAGGDTQYF. In DNA form, the CDR3 reads TGCGCCAGCAGCCAAGATTGGCTAGCGGGAGGGGATACGCAGTATTTT.

The sample holds many counts of this clonotype. J is TRBJ2-7 and V is TRBV10-2; 8 nucleotides match TRBD2. The V gene end was trimmed by 0 bases and the J gene end by 4 bases; junction bases not matched to a gene: 8. Germline V gene sequence: CDR1 WSHSY, CDR2 SAAADI. The CDR3 contains 16 residues. This CDR3 is CASSESSLLAAYEQYF. The CDR3 DNA follows: TGCGCCAGCAGTGAGTCGTCGCTACTAGCGGCTTACGAGCAGTACTTC.

The rearrangement links TRBV30 to TRBJ2-4; 7 bases align to TRBD2. There are 16 residues in the CDR3. CDR1 is GTSNPN and CDR2 is SVGIG in the germline V gene (reference sequence). The V gene end was trimmed by 1 base and the J gene end by 0 bases; junction bases not matched to a gene: 6. The CDR3 region has the DNA TGTGCCTGGAGTGGTGGTCTAGCGGTAGCCAAAAACATTCAGTACTTC. Translated, it gives CAWSGGLAVAKNIQYF.

This sequence joins TRBV29-1 and TRBJ1-2; the match to TRBD1 covers 8 bases. Germline V CDR1 and CDR2: SQVTM, ANQGSEA. This CDR3 is 13 amino acids long. V shed 0 bases and J 8 bases; nucleotides not matched to a gene: 5. The CDR3 bases are TGCAGCGTTGAAGATGCACAGGGGGGGGGCTACACCTTC. It yields the protein CSVEDAQGGGYTF.

This clonotype was detected ten times or more. As DNA, the CDR3 is TGTGCCAGCAGCTTAGTAAAGCGGGAGTCCTCCTACAATGAGCAGTTCTTC. Protein sequence: CASSLVKRESSYNEQFF. The chain employs TRBV7-9 and TRBJ2-1, with TRBD2 matching over 8 bases. Germline values: CDR1 SEHNR, CDR2 FQNEAQ (reference sequence). The ends lost 1 base at V and 0 bases at J; junction bases unmatched: 5. This CDR3 is 17 amino acids long.

To note about this clonotype: A much larger clone sits a single nucleotide away, making a read error possible. The V call is TRBV4-2, the J call TRBJ2-1; D is possibly TRBD2 (5 bases). The CDR3 totals 16 residues. The V and J ends lost 3 bases and 0 bases respectively, with 12 bases between them. Germline-derived CDR1 and CDR2 are LGHNA and YNFKEQ. The DNA of the CDR3 is TGTGCCAGCAGCCACGTTACTGGGAGCTCCTACAATGAGCAGTTCTTC. It codes for CASSHVTGSSYNEQFF.

The chain has TRBV19 and TRBJ2-1, with 9 bases that match TRBD1. V was pared by 4 bases and J by 8 bases, with 18 bases of the junction left unmatched. CDR3 length equals 18 residues. CDR1 is LNHDA, CDR2 SQIVND, per germline (reference sequence). The CDR3 coding sequence is TGTGCCAGTAGTACGGACAGGGGCGGACTTCAGAGATCGGATGAGCAGTTCTTC. Residues: CASSTDRGGLQRSDEQFF.

The table lists this clonotype with many counts. The V gene is TRBV4-3, the J gene TRBJ2-5; 9 bases are a match to TRBD2. V shed 1 base, J shed 2 bases, and the junction held 5 bases outside the gene matches. From germline, CDR1 is LGHNA and CDR2 YSLEER. CDR3 length equals 16 residues. CDR3 bases: TGCGCCAGCAGCCAAGGAAGCCTAGCGGGACAAGAGACCCAGTACTTC. Amino acids: CASSQGSLAGQETQYF.

This clonotype appeared many times. CDR3 amino acids: CAYSGTTDTQYF. CDR3 bases: TGTGCCTACAGCGGGACTACAGATACGCAGTATTTT. The chain employs TRBV30 and TRBJ2-3; TRBD2 agrees at 7 bases. The V and J ends lost 7 bases and 3 bases, in that order; junction bases with no gene match: 4. CDR3 size: 12 residues. Per germline, CDR1 GTSNPN and CDR2 SVGIG (reference sequence). Based on the CDR3 plus reference TRBV30 and TRBJ2-3, the full variable domain is SQTIHQWPATLVQPVGSPLSLECTVEGTSNPNLYWYRQAAGRGLQLLFYSVGIGQISSEVPQNLSASRPQDRQFILSSKKLLLSDSGFYLCAYSGTTDTQYFGPGTRLTVL.

This clonotype has a handful of counts. The chain carries TRBV6-5 and TRBJ2-1, with D possibly matching TRBD1 (6 bases). Trimming took off 0 bases at V and 4 bases at J, with 13 bases between the two ends. The CDR3 is 16 residues long. Germline lookup yields CDR1 MNHEY and CDR2 SVGAGI. CDR3 DNA sequence: TGTGCCAGCAGTTACTCACCGAAGACAGGATACAATGAGCAGTTCTTC. It is translated as CASSYSPKTGYNEQFF.

In this sample, this clonotype turned up many times. The gene calls are TRBV4-3 and TRBJ2-3; D possibly corresponds to TRBD2 (6 bases). This CDR3 has 17 amino acids. Germline values: CDR1 LGHNA, CDR2 YSLEER. V shed 0 bases and J shed 4 bases, with 17 bases lying between them. CDR3 loop: CASSQDPTGVRPDTQYF. The CDR3 DNA sequence: TGCGCCAGCAGCCAAGATCCTACGGGAGTTCGCCCAGATACGCAGTATTTT.

This clonotype has ten or more counts. The V call is TRBV7-9, the J call TRBJ2-7; the D gene is possibly TRBD1 (6 bases). The CDR3 runs to 14 residues. V lost 1 base and J lost 3, with 10 bases in between. CDR1 is SEHNR and CDR2 is FQNEAQ in the germline V gene (reference sequence). The CDR3 loop is CASSLEAGDYEQYF. The CDR3 DNA follows: TGTGCCAGCAGCTTAGAAGCAGGGGACTACGAGCAGTACTTC.

This clonotype was detected ten times or more. The gene calls are TRBV12-3 or TRBV12-4 and TRBJ1-4; 7 bases agree with TRBD1. This CDR3 is built from 14 residues. J gave up 3 bases and V 5 bases, and 3 bases lay outside the gene matches. Here the CDR3 DNA reads TGTGCCAGCAGTCCGGACAGGCCTAATGAAAAACTGTTTTTT. This translates into CASSPDRPNEKLFF.

In this sample, this clonotype turned up many times. The CDR3 sequence: CASSDSPGDTQYF. The CDR3 DNA follows: TGTGCCAGCAGTGACTCCCCCGGGGATACGCAGTATTTT. This chain uses TRBV2 with TRBJ2-3; no clear D. Germline CDR1 is SNHLY and CDR2 is FYNNEI. CDR3 length equals 13 residues. V shed 3 bases and J shed 6 bases, with 10 bases lying between them.

This clonotype was observed many times. The chain recombines TRBV18 with TRBJ2-1, with D perhaps TRBD2 (5 bases). V gave up 1 base and J gave up 10 bases, with 14 bases separating them. Germline V gives CDR1 KGHSH, CDR2 LQKENI. The CDR3 contains 14 residues. The CDR3 DNA reads as TGTGCCAGCTCACCACGTCCGAGCGGCAACGAGCAGTTCTTC. It codes for CASSPRPSGNEQFF. The whole variable domain, remainder taken from reference TRBV18 and TRBJ2-1, is NAGVMQNPRHLVRRRGQEARLRCSPMKGHSHVYWYRQLPEEGLKFMVYLQKENIIDESGMPKERFSAEFPKEGPSILRIQQVVRGDSAAYFCASSPRPSGNEQFFGPGTRLTVL.

The chain joins TRBV7-2 to TRBJ2-1, with D perhaps matching TRBD1 or TRBD2 (5 bases each). The CDR3 has 15 amino acids. V was pared by 6 bases and J by 0 bases, with 12 bases between. CDR1 is SGHTA, CDR2 FQGNSA, per germline. The CDR3 coding sequence is TGTGCCAGCAGACCACCAGGGAGCTCCTACAATGAGCAGTTCTTC. Its protein is CASRPPGSSYNEQFF.

This clonotype was detected many times. The genes are TRBV4-3 and TRBJ2-1; no definite D call. The germline V and J ends were trimmed by 6 bases and 3 bases, with 15 bases remaining between them. Germline assignment: CDR1 LGHNA and CDR2 YSLEER. CDR3 length equals 15 residues. DNA for the CDR3: TGCGCCAGCAGATATTCACCGGGCCACTACAATGAGCAGTTCTTC. It codes for CASRYSPGHYNEQFF.

This clonotype appeared many times. The chain has TRBV5-1 and TRBJ1-2; D is uncertain. This CDR3 has 15 amino acids. In germline, CDR1 is SGHRS, CDR2 YFSETQ. Trimming pared 1 base from V and 3 bases from J, leaving 13 bases between. The CDR3 sequence: CASSLPGLGYYGYTF. The DNA of the CDR3 is TGCGCCAGCAGCTTGCCAGGCCTTGGATACTATGGCTACACCTTC.